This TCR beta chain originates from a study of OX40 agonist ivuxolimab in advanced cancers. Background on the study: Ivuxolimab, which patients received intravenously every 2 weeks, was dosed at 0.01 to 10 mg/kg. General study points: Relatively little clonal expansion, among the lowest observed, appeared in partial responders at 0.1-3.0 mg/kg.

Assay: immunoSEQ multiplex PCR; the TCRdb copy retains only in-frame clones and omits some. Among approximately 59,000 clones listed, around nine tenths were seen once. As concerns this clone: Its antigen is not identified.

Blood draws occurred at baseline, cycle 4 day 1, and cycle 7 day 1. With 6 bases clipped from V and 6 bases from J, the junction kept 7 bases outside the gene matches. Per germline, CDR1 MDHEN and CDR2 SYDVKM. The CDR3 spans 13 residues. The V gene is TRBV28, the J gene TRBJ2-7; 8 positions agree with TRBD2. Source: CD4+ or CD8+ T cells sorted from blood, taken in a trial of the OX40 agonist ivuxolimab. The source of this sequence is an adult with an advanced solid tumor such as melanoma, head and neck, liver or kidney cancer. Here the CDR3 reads CASRPGLVSEQYF. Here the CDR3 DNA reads TGTGCCAGCAGGCCGGGACTAGTTTCCGAGCAGTACTTC.